This note documents a single T cell receptor beta chain sequence. Its antigen target is currently unknown. No much larger clonotype is one base removed from it; base qualities were not supplied. Libraries were prepared through the immunoSEQ multiplex PCR assay. A mixture of 60 forward primers for TCR Vbeta segments and 13 reverse primers for TCR Jbeta segments was used in the multiplex PCR. The CDR3 region of rearranged TCR beta genes was amplified from genomic DNA by a multiplex PCR assay. Amplified TCR beta libraries were sequenced as 87-base-pair reads on the Illumina HiSeq System. In the paper's pipeline: Across the 700 or so repertoires, a later analysis counted approximately 83 million unique TCR beta chains, approximately 10 million of which were shared by at least two donors. To remove PCR and sequencing errors, raw reads were error-corrected and collapsed into unique sequences using a nearest-neighbor algorithm that merged closely related sequences. To assign V, D and J gene segments, CDR3 sequences were aligned to IMGT reference sequences. Each retained sequence needed at least a six-nucleotide match to both a V gene segment and a J gene segment. A rearrangement was called productive if the CDR3 had no stop codons and remained in frame with V and J, and every other rearrangement was called non-productive. Following IMGT convention, CDR3 was defined as the stretch from the second conserved V-encoded cysteine to the conserved J-encoded phenylalanine. The earlier analysis of more than 450 of the donors excluded sequences that lacked an unambiguous match to a single V gene segment. An earlier analysis of roughly 590 of the donors called V segments functional above 56.7% productive rearrangements and segregating when the between-donor standard deviation exceeded 5%. A statistical classification framework was built to diagnose cytomegalovirus status from the catalog of TCR beta chain sequences. In a later analysis, TCR nucleotide sequences were compared against IMGT/GENE-DB human TR gene sequences so that V and J genes could be assigned. The TCRdist pipeline was used in a later analysis to assign CDR3 sequences and most-parsimonious VDJ recombination scenarios. In a later analysis, each TCR beta chain was defined by its CDR3 amino acid sequence together with its V-gene family, and reads lacking a unique V-gene family were excluded. As a way to deal with suspected cross-contamination and a sequencing artifact, a later analysis dropped approximately 570 nucleotide sequences that were highly shared and had low generation probability. In a later analysis, a clonal expansion index for each public chain was calculated from normalized within-repertoire ranks of inferred template counts. In a later analysis, generation probabilities were computed using a VDJ recombination model fitted to out-of-frame rearrangements, and the results were checked against IGoR. In a later analysis, TCR-TCR, TCR-HLA and TCR-CMV co-occurrence was scored with hypergeometric tests, and a repertoire-size bias correction was applied to TCR pairs. To estimate false discovery rates, a later analysis permuted the HLA or CMV assignments 20 times. A later analysis grouped co-occurring TCRs with DBSCAN, adding TCRdist sequence similarity when clustering within HLA-allele-positive subsets. For co-occurrence clustering, repertoires with fewer than 30,000 or more than 120,000 public chains were excluded, along with five repertoires with anomalous nucleotide sharing. TCRdb retrieved this table from immuneACCESS and kept in-frame rearrangements only. Not all clones are present; in checked studies, unresolved V genes account for under half, and no reason is known for the remainder. The V and J calls and clone size were taken over from that table, and D and trimming were inferred from the DNA. This sample holds around 200,000 clones; roughly 79% were observed only once. Around 1.8% of the sample belongs to the ten largest clones.

The cohort comprised 670 or so healthy bone marrow donors. At the time of sampling, every cohort member was nominally healthy, though immune exposures that went unrecorded were likely present. The donor was CMV seronegative and belonged to the group of 350 to 400 seronegative cohort members. Each donor provided a peripheral blood sample, and peripheral blood mononuclear cells were used for TCR beta sequencing. Genomic DNA was extracted from the blood cell samples with the Qiagen DNeasy Blood Extraction Kit. These data are taken from a study of cytomegalovirus exposure and HLA in healthy donors (dated by TCRdb to about 2017). Study-level background: An earlier analysis of 587 of the donors reported 276 Gb of sequence data and roughly 120 million unique TCR beta sequences obtained from 150 million to 200 million T cells. To decide whether each TCR beta V gene segment behaved as functional or pseudogenic, an earlier analysis of approximately 620 of the donors relied on high-throughput TCR beta sequencing. HLA typing included class I and class II loci at four-digit resolution. The aim of the study was to test whether cataloging public T cell receptors could identify signatures of past pathogen exposure. Rather than using new phenotypic data, the later analysis identified candidate immune exposures from TCR beta sequences and from how often those sequences occurred across donors. About five DR-DQ haplotypes were treated as single units for association and clustering because of strong linkage in the cohort. The study profiled the T cell repertoires of 500 to 800 subjects by immunosequencing and related them to cytomegalovirus serostatus. Typing coverage differed by locus: A, B, C, DRB1 and DQB1 were typed in about 620-630 donors, DQA1 in about 510, DPA1 in roughly 590, and DPB1 in around 490. Along with the roughly 700-subject first cohort, a separate validation cohort of some 130 different subjects was used. High-throughput TCR immunosequencing, statistical association of individual TCRs with disease status, and machine learning were combined to predict cytomegalovirus infection status. Alongside the repertoire data, information on donor age, sex, ethnicity and CMV serostatus was compiled. An early release covering more than 500 HLA-typed donors comprised around 300 gigabases of sequencing data and around 86 million unique TCR sequences. All discovery cohort repertoires had been generated using a single sequencing platform. Among the roughly 430 genotyped donors, under 90% belonged to the genetic ancestry cluster associated with self-reported Caucasian donors. In a later genetic analysis, genome-wide SNP genotypes for about 55% of the 666 donors were used, and that subset was treated as a discovery cohort. To study patterns of TCR occurrence, a later analysis re-analyzed previously published TCR beta repertoires from under 750 donors and added high-resolution HLA genotyping. Across about 370 genotyped donors of the cohort, an average of 235,054 unique TCR beta nucleotide sequences per donor were sequenced, and 15% to 20% of those sequences were non-productive.

General findings and caveats noted by the study authors: According to a later genetic analysis, donors in an Asian-associated ancestry cluster had fewer N-insertions in productive TCRs than the roughly 670-donor mean. In vitro tests confirmed that a few of the cytomegalovirus-associated TCR beta chains recognize cytomegalovirus antigens. Most TCR sequences were observed very rarely across donors, whereas some public TCRs were present in many individuals. A further reported finding was that TCR beta sequences accurately predicted the HLA-A and HLA-B alleles for most subjects in the first cohort. Only TCR beta chains were sequenced in this cohort, and the absence of alpha or paired-chain data limited detectable features. A later genetic analysis associated a missense DCLRE1C variant with V-gene and J-gene trimming of TCR beta chains, and an independent cohort replicated the association. Presence/absence analyses assumed roughly uniform sequencing depth across donors, an assumption that may not hold. Specific HLA alleles were associated with 15,000 to 20,000 TCR beta sequences at a false discovery rate of 0.05 in a later analysis. A later analysis reported that several top co-occurrence clusters appeared linked to parvovirus B19, influenza, CMV and Epstein-Barr virus. When HLA alleles, especially DR and DQ, strongly co-occurred, TCR associations were difficult to assign to individual alleles. In a later analysis, the rate of TCR association differed among HLA loci, with DRB1 alleles having the most associated TCRs and HLA-C alleles having the fewest. A total of some 180 TCR beta chains were listed by the study as associated with cytomegalovirus. The only immune exposure information available for the cohort was CMV serostatus. Most CMV-associated TCR beta chains appeared to be HLA-restricted in a later analysis, and the HLA associations seemed to be driven largely by CMV exposure. The authors suggested that the approach could potentially be extended to other disease states and immunological phenotypes. Because some donors lacked HLA typing at each locus, the association tests relied only on the typed subset. Correlated functional status among segregating V segments might reflect linkage disequilibrium, but an unknown experimental factor could not be ruled out. The earlier analysis of fewer than 750 of the donors excluded approximately 17 rarely observed V segments, including chromosome 9 orphons, because counts were too low. In a later analysis, HLA-associated TCR beta chains showed more clonal expansion and lower generation probabilities than non-associated chains that were equally common. In both the original and validation cohorts, the classifier was reported to diagnose cytomegalovirus status with high specificity and sensitivity. Some IMGT-functional V segments, including TRBV6-2 and TRBV6-3, could not be distinguished by the 87-base-pair reads and were therefore excluded. A cluster of highly shared sequence variants was judged likely to represent a technical artifact of the sequencing pipeline. Broadly in line with IMGT annotations, most TCR beta V segments showed up in productive rearrangements about 87% or about 30% of the time in an earlier analysis of 587 of the donors.

The germline ends are 11 bases apart after V is trimmed by 6 bases and J by 5 bases. The CDR3 has 12 amino acids, counting the end cysteine and phenylalanine. CDR3 DNA is the only sequence kept; it has 36 bases, read in frame from the first base. The germline V gene (reference sequence) yields MNHEY for CDR1 and SMNVEV for CDR2. Sequences were obtained from PBMCs. This TCR was sampled from a man between 18 and 29 years old in good health and CMV-seronegative. The chain couples TRBV27 to TRBJ2-7; TRBD2 is a possible D gene, resting on 6 matching bases. The sequenced DNA is TGTGCCAGCAGGGACTGGGGGGACGAGCAGTACTTC. It translates to CASRDWGDEQYF.